One and the same sample provided the 30 T cell receptor beta chains below, sequenced in a study of T cell responses to AZD1222 COVID-19 vaccine. TCRdb's table, derived via immunoSEQ multiplex PCR, lists solely in-frame clones and lacks some. This sample has 100,000 to 130,000 clones, with around 91% found just once. Sequenced material: peripheral blood, taken on day 0 of AZD1222 vaccination. Receptors originate from an adult in good health.

The rearrangement joins TRBV11-3 to TRBJ2-2; 9 bases agree with TRBD2. Germline trimming cut 1 base from V and 5 bases from J; bases unmatched to any gene: 8. The CDR3 sequence is 17 residues long. CDR1 and CDR2 from the germline V gene are SGHNT and YENEEA. The CDR3 is CASSLARSSGGTGELFF. In nucleotides, the CDR3 is TGTGCCAGCAGCTTAGCCCGGTCGAGCGGGGGGACCGGGGAGCTGTTTTTT.

The chain employs TRBV9 and TRBJ1-3; maybe TRBD1 (5 bases). V was trimmed by 0 bases and J by 0 bases, leaving 7 bases between them. Germline assignment: CDR1 SGDLS and CDR2 YYNGEE. The CDR3 length is 15 residues. In DNA, the CDR3 is TGTGCCAGCAGCGTAGAGGACAACTCTGGAAACACCATATATTTT. Translating gives CASSVEDNSGNTIYF.

V is TRBV6-6 and J is TRBJ1-5; a possible D gene is TRBD1 (5 bases). This CDR3 is built from 16 residues. CDR1 and CDR2 from the germline V gene are MNHNY and SVGAGI (reference sequence). V lost 3 bases, J lost 0 bases, and 12 bases lay in between. The CDR3 nucleotides are TGTGCCAGCAGTTATCCGTTAGGGGATAGCAATCAGCCCCAGCATTTT. Its translation is CASSYPLGDSNQPQHF.

V and J are TRBV5-6 and TRBJ1-2; a weak D match, TRBD1 (6 bases). This CDR3 comprises 14 residues. With 1 base removed from V and 6 bases from J, the gap between germline ends came to 13 bases. CDR1 is SGHDT and CDR2 is YYEEEE in the germline V gene. CDR3 in amino acids: CASSLMGRGDGYTF. The CDR3 DNA follows: TGTGCCAGCAGCTTGATGGGCAGGGGTGATGGCTACACCTTC.

The J gene is TRBJ2-6, the V gene TRBV27; D uncertain. Trimming pared 3 bases from V and 0 bases from J, leaving 9 bases between. Germline assignment: CDR1 MNHEY and CDR2 SMNVEV (reference sequence). The CDR3 length is 16 residues. The CDR3 is CASSFGRNSGANVLTF. The CDR3 nucleotides are TGTGCCAGCAGTTTCGGGCGGAACTCTGGGGCCAACGTCCTGACTTTC. Together with reference TRBV27 and TRBJ2-6, the CDR3 gives the full variable domain: EAQVTQNPRYLITVTGKKLTVTCSQNMNHEYMSWYRQDPGLGLRQIYYSMNVEVTDKGDVPEGYKVSRKEKRNFPLILESPSPNQTSLYFCASSFGRNSGANVLTFGAGSRLTVL.

The count of this clone is one. This sequence joins TRBV19 and TRBJ1-2; 7 bases fit TRBD1. The germline V gene has CDR1 LNHDA and CDR2 SQIVND (reference sequence). This CDR3 has 16 residues. V lost 4 bases, J lost 5 bases, and 13 bases stayed unmatched. CDR3 nucleotide sequence: TGTGCCAGTAGTACCCTACCGGGACAGAGCAATTATGGCTACACCTTC. This sequence encodes CASSTLPGQSNYGYTF.

V is TRBV19 and J is TRBJ1-2, with 7 bases lining up with TRBD1. The CDR3 totals 13 residues. The V gene end was trimmed by 5 bases and the J gene end by 3 bases; junction bases not matched to a gene: 3. Germline CDR1 LNHDA, CDR2 SQIVND (reference sequence). CDR3 residues: CASSSQGHYGYTF. For the CDR3, the DNA is TGTGCCAGTAGTTCACAGGGGCACTATGGCTACACCTTC.

In its sample, this clone was seen a few times. This chain connects TRBV19 to TRBJ1-5; no clear D gene. The CDR3 contains 17 residues. V dropped 3 bases and J dropped 4 bases, with 19 bases sitting between them. In germline, CDR1 is LNHDA, CDR2 SQIVND (reference sequence). DNA of the CDR3: TGTGCCAGTAGTATCTCCCCCCCTAGGGCCCTAAATCAGCCCCAGCATTTT. It specifies CASSISPPRALNQPQHF.

The chain employs TRBV7-2 and TRBJ1-6, with TRBD1 matching over 7 bases. Germline trimming cut 2 bases from V and 9 bases from J; bases unmatched to any gene: 10. From germline, CDR1 is SGHTA and CDR2 FQGNSA. The CDR3 length is 16 residues. The DNA for the CDR3 is TGTGCCAGCAGCTTACTCGGGCCAGGGGGTTTTTCACCCCTCCACTTT. Amino acid sequence: CASSLLGPGGFSPLHF.

V is TRBV6-5 and J is TRBJ1-2; 7 positions agree with TRBD1. V dropped 2 bases and J dropped 5; count of bases not matched to a gene: 8. The CDR3 spans 15 residues. Germline CDR1 MNHEY, CDR2 SVGAGI. The CDR3 spells CASSYGTVLGYGYTF. The CDR3 DNA sequence: TGTGCCAGCAGTTACGGGACAGTTTTGGGGTATGGCTACACCTTC.

The rearrangement uses TRBV10-1 and TRBJ2-1; D unresolved. In germline, CDR1 is WNHNN, CDR2 SYGVQD (reference sequence). With 2 bases removed from V and 10 bases from J, the gap between germline ends came to 12 bases. CDR3 length: 13 amino acids. This CDR3 reads CASSEVASLEQFF. The DNA of the CDR3 is TGCGCCAGCAGTGAGGTAGCTAGTCTCGAGCAGTTCTTC.

CDR3 in amino acids: CASSGGSVGTGELFF. As DNA, the CDR3 is TGTGCCAGCAGTGGGGGGTCGGTCGGCACCGGGGAGCTGTTTTTT. V gene TRBV28 combines with J gene TRBJ2-2, with D possibly matching TRBD2 (6 bases). Trimming removed 5 bases at V and 4 bases at J, with 14 bases between. This CDR3 is built from 15 residues. CDR1 is MDHEN and CDR2 is SYDVKM in the germline V gene.

The chain couples TRBV28 to TRBJ1-5; D is uncertain. Germline V gene lookup returns CDR1 MDHEN and CDR2 SYDVKM. V dropped 6 bases and J dropped 4 bases, with 4 bases sitting between them. The length of the CDR3 is 11 residues. CDR3 sequence reads: CASSRNQPQHF. The CDR3 DNA follows: TGTGCCAGCAGCCGAAATCAGCCCCAGCATTTT.

This clone was seen just once. CDR3 residues: CASSYGPYEQYF. CDR3 nucleotides: TGTGCCAGCAGTTATGGACCGTACGAGCAGTACTTC. This chain joins TRBV6-5 and TRBJ2-7, with no clear D. The V end lost 3 bases, the J end lost 4 bases, and 7 bases lay between the germline ends. Per the germline V gene, CDR1 is MNHEY and CDR2 is SVGAGI. The CDR3 covers 12 residues.

The rearrangement uses TRBV6-2 or TRBV6-3 and TRBJ2-1; D remains unclear. The CDR3 consists of 15 residues. Trimming took off 4 bases at V and 6 bases at J, with 16 bases between the two ends. Germline loops: CDR1 MNHEY, CDR2 SVGEGT. CDR3 DNA: TGTGCCAGCAGTTCAGGTAGTGGGGTCCCCAATGAGCAGTTCTTC. This codes for CASSSGSGVPNEQFF.

The chain is built from TRBV10-3 and TRBJ1-2; the match to TRBD1 covers 8 bases. Looked up from germline, CDR1 is ENHRY and CDR2 is SYGVKD. This CDR3 spans 14 amino acids. J was trimmed by 4 bases and V by 2 bases; bases with no gene match: 3. The CDR3 spells CAISEPGGSYGYTF. The CDR3 DNA sequence: TGTGCCATCAGTGAGCCAGGGGGCAGCTATGGCTACACCTTC.

On this clone itself: The same CDR3 arises from other DNA sequences in this sample as well. The chain has TRBV5-1 and TRBJ2-7; TRBD1 might be the D (6 bases). CDR3 length: 14 amino acids. V gave up 0 bases and J gave up 3 bases, with 10 bases separating them. Germline values: CDR1 SGHRS, CDR2 YFSETQ. CDR3 protein: CASSLDGRGYEQYF. The CDR3 DNA is TGCGCCAGCAGCTTGGATGGCAGGGGCTACGAGCAGTACTTC.

CDR3 region: CASTSGGSLGRQFF. As DNA, the CDR3 is TGTGCCAGCACCTCTGGTGGGTCCCTAGGACGGCAGTTCTTC. This chain joins TRBV6-5 and TRBJ2-1, with D uncertain. Deletions cut 7 bases from V and 12 bases from J, with 22 bases between. In germline, CDR1 is MNHEY, CDR2 SVGAGI. The CDR3 runs 14 residues.

This chain's CDR3 is CASSPQTGSYGYTF. The CDR3 nucleotides read TGTGCCAGTAGTCCCCAGACAGGGAGCTATGGCTACACCTTC. This rearrangement joins TRBV19 to TRBJ1-2, with TRBD1 matching 7 bases. This CDR3 is 14 amino acids long. Per the germline V gene, CDR1 is LNHDA and CDR2 is SQIVND (reference sequence). V lost 5 bases and J lost 4; bases outside the gene matches: 7.

Relative to its sample, this clone is medium-sized. V gene TRBV6-5 combines with J gene TRBJ2-6; D call uncertain. The CDR3 has 15 amino acids. Per the germline V gene, CDR1 is MNHEY and CDR2 is SVGAGI. V lost 8 bases, J lost 0 bases, and 11 bases lay in between. This CDR3 is CASGPSLSGANVLTF. The CDR3 DNA is TGTGCCAGCGGGCCATCCCTCTCTGGGGCCAACGTCCTGACTTTC.

J is TRBJ2-7 and V is TRBV13; no firm D call. Trimming took off 5 bases at V and 2 bases at J, with 4 bases between the two ends. CDR3 length: 11 amino acids. In germline, CDR1 is PRHDT, CDR2 FYEKMQ (reference sequence). The CDR3 spells CASSLTYEQYF. DNA of the CDR3: TGTGCCAGCAGCCTCACCTACGAGCAGTACTTC.

This clone came up a few times. The chain employs TRBV7-2 and TRBJ2-7, with D perhaps TRBD1 or TRBD2 (7 bases each). This CDR3 spans 16 amino acids. Between the trimmed V and J ends, which lost 3 bases and 1 base, there was a span of 16 bases. Germline CDR1 reads SGHTA; CDR2 reads FQGNSA. The CDR3 DNA reads as TGTGCCAGCAGCTTGAAGCAGGGGGGGTCTTCCTACGAGCAGTACTTC. Encoded protein: CASSLKQGGSSYEQYF. The variable domain in full, with the rest retrieved from reference TRBV7-2 and TRBJ2-7, is GAGVSQSPSNKVTEKGKDVELRCDPISGHTALYWYRQSLGQGLEFLIYFQGNSAPDKSGLPSDRFSAERTGGSVSTLTIQRTQQEDSAVYLCASSLKQGGSSYEQYFGPGTRLTVT.

The rearrangement joins TRBV19 to TRBJ1-2; no clear D gene. The V and J ends lost 3 bases and 2 bases respectively, with 7 bases between them. The V gene's germline CDR1 is LNHDA and CDR2 SQIVND (reference sequence). The CDR3 covers 13 residues. The CDR3 DNA reads as TGTGCCAGTAGTATTTCCAGGAACTATGGCTACACCTTC. The encoded protein is CASSISRNYGYTF.

The chain joins TRBV19 to TRBJ1-5; D remains ambiguous. In germline, CDR1 is LNHDA, CDR2 SQIVND (reference sequence). Trimming shortened V by 7 bases and J by 7 bases, and 11 bases separated the two germline ends. The CDR3 has 12 residues. CDR3 sequence (DNA): TGTGCCAGTAATGGGGTCTTGCAGCCCCAGCATTTT. It codes for CASNGVLQPQHF.

The DNA for the CDR3 is TGCGCCAGCAGCTCGGGACAGCCCGTAGACACTGAAGCTTTCTTT. Its protein is CASSSGQPVDTEAFF. The chain has TRBV5-1 and TRBJ1-1; 7 bases fit TRBD1. The CDR3 consists of 15 residues. Germline V lookup: CDR1 SGHRS, CDR2 YFSETQ. V lost 3 bases, J lost 3 bases, and 8 bases stayed unmatched.

This clone showed up just once. This rearrangement joins TRBV4-3 to TRBJ2-7; 13 nucleotides align to TRBD2. V lost 5 bases to trimming and J lost 3 bases; unmatched junction nucleotides: 16. The V gene's germline CDR1 is LGHNA and CDR2 YSLEER. This CDR3 is 19 amino acids long. The CDR3 nucleotides are TGCGCCAGCAGCTCATCGACAGGGACTAGCGGGGCCCAGTACTACGAGCAGTACTTC. Residues: CASSSSTGTSGAQYYEQYF.

The CDR3 coding sequence is TGTGCCAGCAGCCCAAGACTAGCGGGGGGCCACGAGCAGTACTTC. It yields the protein CASSPRLAGGHEQYF. The V call is TRBV5-6, the J call TRBJ2-7; 13 bases agree with TRBD2. The CDR3 totals 15 residues. J lost 5 bases, V lost 4 bases, and 6 bases had no gene match. Germline loops: CDR1 SGHDT, CDR2 YYEEEE.

This clone was observed a few times. The V and J genes are TRBV5-4 and TRBJ2-7; either TRBD1 or TRBD2 may fit D (11 bases each). V dropped 9 bases and J dropped 0 bases, with 22 bases sitting between them. There are 16 residues in the CDR3. Germline CDR1 reads SGHNT; CDR2 reads YYREEE (reference sequence). The CDR3 reads CATGTGGLAASYEQYF. DNA of the CDR3: TGTGCCACCGGGACAGGGGGACTAGCGGCCTCCTACGAGCAGTACTTC.

The table lists this clone with a few counts. The rearrangement links TRBV15 to TRBJ1-6; TRBD1 matches at 7 bases. CDR1 and CDR2 (germline): LNHNV, YYDKDF (reference sequence). The ends lost 4 bases at V and 8 bases at J; junction bases unmatched: 8. There are 15 residues in the CDR3. The CDR3: CATSTTRDRYSPLHF. CDR3 coding DNA: TGTGCCACCAGCACCACACGGGACAGATATTCACCCCTCCACTTT.

The chain couples TRBV7-2 to TRBJ2-2; D is unresolved. Trimming took 3 bases from V and 3 from J, leaving 11 bases between them. Germline assignment: CDR1 SGHTA and CDR2 FQGNSA. The CDR3 length is 15 residues. Written as DNA, the CDR3 is TGTGCCAGCAGCTTTAGTGCATTGGACACCGGGGAGCTGTTTTTT. The encoded protein is CASSFSALDTGELFF.